This record covers a single T cell receptor beta chain. The antigen is undetermined. This entry is derived from a study of siplizumab effects on memory and regulatory T cells. Study findings and constraints: Many proliferating CD4+ or CD8+ clones remained unclassified. Roughly 75-96% of them could not be assigned either a naive or a memory phenotype.

Libraries were prepared by immunoSEQ multiplex PCR; TCRdb keeps only in-frame clonotypes and omits some of them. The sample lists about 120,000 clones; just under 95% were seen once. Germline V gene data show CDR1 as KGHSH and CDR2 as LQKENI. The CDR3 is 14 residues long. V was pared by 3 bases and J by 6 bases, with 4 bases of the junction left unmatched. The sequence came from a human donor in good health. This chain connects TRBV18 to TRBJ1-5; 8 bases are shared with TRBD1. The sequenced sample consisted of non-Treg CD4+ T cells sorted from blood. The CDR3 region has the DNA TGTGCCAGCTCACCCGGGACAGGCGGTCAGCCCCAGCATTTT. Translating it yields CASSPGTGGQPQHF.